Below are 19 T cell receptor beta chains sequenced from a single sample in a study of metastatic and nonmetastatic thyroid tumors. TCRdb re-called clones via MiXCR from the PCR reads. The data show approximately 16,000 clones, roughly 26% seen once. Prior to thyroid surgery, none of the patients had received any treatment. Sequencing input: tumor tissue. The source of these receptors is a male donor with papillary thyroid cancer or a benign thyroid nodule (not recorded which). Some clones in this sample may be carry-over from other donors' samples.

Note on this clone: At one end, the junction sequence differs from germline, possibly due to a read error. CDR3 in DNA: TGTGCCAGTACAGGATCTAGCAAAGATACGCAGTATTTT. It is translated as CASTGSSKDTQYF. The chain recombines TRBV15 with TRBJ2-3; D might be TRBD1 or TRBD2, each matching 5 bases. The germline V gene encodes CDR1 LNHNV and CDR2 YYDKDF (reference sequence). This CDR3 region has 13 residues.

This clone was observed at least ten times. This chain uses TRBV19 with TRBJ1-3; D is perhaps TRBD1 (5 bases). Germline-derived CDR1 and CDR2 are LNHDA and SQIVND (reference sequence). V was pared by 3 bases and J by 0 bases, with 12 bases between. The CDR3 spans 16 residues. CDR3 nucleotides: TGTGCCAGTAGTATTGGAGACAGTCGCTCTGGAAACACCATATATTTT. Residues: CASSIGDSRSGNTIYF.

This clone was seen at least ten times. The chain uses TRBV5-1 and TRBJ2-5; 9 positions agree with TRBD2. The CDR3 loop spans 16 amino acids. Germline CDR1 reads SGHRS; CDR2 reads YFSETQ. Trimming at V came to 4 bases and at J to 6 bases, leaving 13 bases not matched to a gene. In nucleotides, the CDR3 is TGCGCCAGCAGCCTCCCACTAGCGGGTGACGCGAAGACCCAGTACTTC. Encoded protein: CASSLPLAGDAKTQYF.

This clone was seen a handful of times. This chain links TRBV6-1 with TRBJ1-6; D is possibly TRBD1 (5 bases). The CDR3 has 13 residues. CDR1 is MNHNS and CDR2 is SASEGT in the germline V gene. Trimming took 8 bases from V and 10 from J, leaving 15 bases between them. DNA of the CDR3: TGTGCCAGCGGCCCGGGGGGATGGTCACCCCTCCACTTT. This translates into CASGPGGWSPLHF.

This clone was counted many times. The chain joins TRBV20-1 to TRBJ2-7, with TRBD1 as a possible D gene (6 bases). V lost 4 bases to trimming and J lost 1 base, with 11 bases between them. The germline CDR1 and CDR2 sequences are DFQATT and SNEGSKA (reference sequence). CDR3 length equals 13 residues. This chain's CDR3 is CSANRQESYEQYF. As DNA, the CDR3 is TGCAGTGCTAATCGACAGGAATCCTACGAGCAGTACTTC.

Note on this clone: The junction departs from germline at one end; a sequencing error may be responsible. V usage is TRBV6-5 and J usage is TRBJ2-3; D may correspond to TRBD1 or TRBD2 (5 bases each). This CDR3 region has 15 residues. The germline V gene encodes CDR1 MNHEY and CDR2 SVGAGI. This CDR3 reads CASINRDPLTDTQYF. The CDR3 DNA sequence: TGTGCCAGCATTAACCGGGACCCCCTCACAGATACTCAGTATTTT.

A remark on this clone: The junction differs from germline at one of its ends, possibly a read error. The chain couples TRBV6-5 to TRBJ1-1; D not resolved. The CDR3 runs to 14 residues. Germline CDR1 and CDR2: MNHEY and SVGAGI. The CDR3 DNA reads TGTGCCAGCAGTGGTGACCTTTTGGGAACTGAAGCTTTATTT. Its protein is CASSGDLLGTEALF.

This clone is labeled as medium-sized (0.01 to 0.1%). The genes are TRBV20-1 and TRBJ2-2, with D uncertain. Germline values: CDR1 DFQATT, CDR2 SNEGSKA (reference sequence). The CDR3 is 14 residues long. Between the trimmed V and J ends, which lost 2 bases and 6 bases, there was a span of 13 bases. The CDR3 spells CSARQNPASGELFF. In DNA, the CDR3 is TGCAGTGCTAGACAAAACCCGGCGTCCGGGGAGCTGTTTTTT.

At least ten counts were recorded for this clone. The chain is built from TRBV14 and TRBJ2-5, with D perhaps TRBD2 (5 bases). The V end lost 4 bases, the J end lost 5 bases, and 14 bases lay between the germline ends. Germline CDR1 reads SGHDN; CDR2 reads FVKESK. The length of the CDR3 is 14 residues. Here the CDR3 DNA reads TGTGCCAGCAGCCCCGGGTCTAGCCGGGAGACCCAGTACTTC. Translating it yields CASSPGSSRETQYF.

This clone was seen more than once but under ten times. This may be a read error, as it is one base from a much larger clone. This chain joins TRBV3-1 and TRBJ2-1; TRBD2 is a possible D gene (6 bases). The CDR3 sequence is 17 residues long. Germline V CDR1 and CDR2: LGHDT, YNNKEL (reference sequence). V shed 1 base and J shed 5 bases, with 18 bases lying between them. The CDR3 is CASSQGTTETRDNEQFF. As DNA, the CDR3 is TGTGCCAGCAGCCAAGGGACAACCGAGACTAGAGACAATGAGCAGTTCTTC.

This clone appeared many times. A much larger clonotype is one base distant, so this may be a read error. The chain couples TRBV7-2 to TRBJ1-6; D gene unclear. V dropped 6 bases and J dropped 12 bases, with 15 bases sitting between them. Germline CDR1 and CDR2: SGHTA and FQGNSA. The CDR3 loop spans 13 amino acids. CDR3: CASRWVVTLPLHF. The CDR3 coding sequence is TGTGCCAGCAGATGGGTCGTGACTTTACCCCTCCACTTT.

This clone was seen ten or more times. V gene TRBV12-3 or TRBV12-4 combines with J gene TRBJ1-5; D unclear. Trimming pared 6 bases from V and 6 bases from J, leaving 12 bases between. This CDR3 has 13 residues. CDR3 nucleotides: TGTGCCAGCAGCGCCGGGCCATTTCAGCCCCAGCATTTT. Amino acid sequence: CASSAGPFQPQHF.

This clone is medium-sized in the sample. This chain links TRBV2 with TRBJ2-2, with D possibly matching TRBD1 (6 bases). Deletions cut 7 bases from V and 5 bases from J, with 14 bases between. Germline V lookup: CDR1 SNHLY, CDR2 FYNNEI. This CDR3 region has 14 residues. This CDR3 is CASTTGSWTGELFF. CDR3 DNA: TGTGCCAGCACGACAGGTTCGTGGACCGGGGAGCTGTTTTTT.

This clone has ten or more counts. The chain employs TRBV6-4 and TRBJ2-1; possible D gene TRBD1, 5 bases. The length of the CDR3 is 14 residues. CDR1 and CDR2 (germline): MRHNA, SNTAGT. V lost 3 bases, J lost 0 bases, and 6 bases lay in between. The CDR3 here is CASSEDNSYNEQFF. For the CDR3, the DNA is TGTGCCAGCAGTGAGGACAACTCCTACAATGAGCAGTTCTTC.

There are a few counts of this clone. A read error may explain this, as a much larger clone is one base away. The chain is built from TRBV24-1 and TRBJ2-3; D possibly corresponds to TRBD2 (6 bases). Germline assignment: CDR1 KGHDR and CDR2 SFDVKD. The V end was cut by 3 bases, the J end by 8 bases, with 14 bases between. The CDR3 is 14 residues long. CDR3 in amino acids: CATSDTGRCGTQYF. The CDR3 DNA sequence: TGTGCCACCAGTGATACGGGGAGGTGCGGTACGCAGTATTTT.

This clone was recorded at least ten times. The CDR3 spells CAAKGGLESNQPQHF. The CDR3 DNA reads TGTGCCGCAAAAGGGGGGCTAGAGAGCAATCAGCCCCAGCATTTT. The V call is TRBV10-3, the J call TRBJ1-5; D might be TRBD1 (6 bases). The CDR3 spans 15 residues. V shed 11 bases and J shed 1 base, with 18 bases lying between them. Germline V gene data show CDR1 as ENHRY and CDR2 as SYGVKD.

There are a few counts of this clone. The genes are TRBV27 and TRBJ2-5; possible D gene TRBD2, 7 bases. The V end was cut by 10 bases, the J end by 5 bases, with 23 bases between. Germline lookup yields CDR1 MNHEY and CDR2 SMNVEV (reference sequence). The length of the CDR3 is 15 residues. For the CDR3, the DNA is TGTGCCATCGGCACTAGCCGGGGGGCCCTGGAGACCCAGTACTTC. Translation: CAIGTSRGALETQYF.

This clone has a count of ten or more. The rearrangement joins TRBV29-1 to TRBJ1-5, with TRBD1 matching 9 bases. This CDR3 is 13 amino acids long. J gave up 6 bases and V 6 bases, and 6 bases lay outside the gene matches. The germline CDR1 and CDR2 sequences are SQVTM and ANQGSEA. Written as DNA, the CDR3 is TGCAGCGTGGAGGGACAGGGCGGTCAGCCCCAGCATTTT. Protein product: CSVEGQGGQPQHF.

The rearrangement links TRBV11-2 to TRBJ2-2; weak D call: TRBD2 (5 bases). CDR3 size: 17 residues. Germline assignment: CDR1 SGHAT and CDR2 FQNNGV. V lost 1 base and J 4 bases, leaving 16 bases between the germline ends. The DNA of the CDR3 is TGTGCCAGCAGCTTAGGAGGGTCGGGGTTTGGCACCGGGGAGCTGTTTTTT. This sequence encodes CASSLGGSGFGTGELFF.